Listed below are T cell receptor beta chains from one sample, sequenced in a study of T cells in Graves' hyperthyroidism and ophthalmopathy. TCRdb used MiXCR to reprocess the multiplex PCR reads, holding one entry per CDR3 protein. The repertoire holds fewer than 500,000 distinct CDR3 sequences, with more than 12% as singletons. Material for sequencing was blood. All receptors derive from a young woman with Graves' ophthalmopathy. Both conserved end residues are part of each CDR3. D genes are given only for firm matches. The size field is filled for only some rows; it gives once, few, many or a size class.

TRBV3-1	many	.	TRBJ2-2	TGTGCCAGCAGCCATTCCGGTGACACCGGGGAGCTGTTTTTT	CASSHSGDTGELFF
TRBV28	many	TRBD1	TRBJ1-6	TGTGCCAGCAGATCTGCTGAGGGGGCTAGAAATAATTCACCCCTCCACTTT	CASRSAEGARNNSPLHF
TRBV2	.	.	TRBJ1-3	TGTGCCAGCAGGGGGGTCAGATCTGGAAACACCATATATTTT	CASRGVRSGNTIYF
TRBV2	many	.	TRBJ1-5	TGTGCCAGCCGTACGGGGGTGGGCAATCAGCCCCAGCATTTT	CASRTGVGNQPQHF
TRBV5-5	few	.	TRBJ1-1	TGTGCCAGCAGCCTAGATCCAGGGGCGGTGAACACTGAAGCTTTCTTT	CASSLDPGAVNTEAFF
TRBV10-3	many	.	TRBJ2-1	TGTGCCATCAGTGATTCAGGTAGCTCCTACAATGAGCAGTTCTTC	CAISDSGSSYNEQFF
TRBV12-3/TRBV12-4	many	TRBD1	TRBJ2-7	TGTGCCAGCAGCCTCCGGGACAGGGAGTACGAGCAGTACTTC	CASSLRDREYEQYF
TRBV19	many	.	TRBJ2-1	TGTGCCAGTAGTATGAGTCTAGCTGATTACAATGAGCAGTTCTTC	CASSMSLADYNEQFF
TRBV2	many	.	TRBJ1-1	TGTGCCAGCATTAAGGACACCTACACTGAAGCTTTCTTT	CASIKDTYTEAFF
TRBV7-6	many	.	TRBJ2-2	TGTGCCAGCAGTTTCAGGGGATTGGGTGGACCCGGGGAGCTGTTTTTT	CASSFRGLGGPGELFF
TRBV28	few	.	TRBJ2-7	TGTGCCAGCAGTTTATTGGGGGCGAACACCTACGAGCAGTACTTC	CASSLLGANTYEQYF
TRBV20-1	many	TRBD1	TRBJ1-5	TGCAGTGCTACGACAGGGGATCAGCCCCAGCATTTT	CSATTGDQPQHF
TRBV11-2	.	TRBD1	TRBJ1-4	TGTGCCAGCGGAAACCGACAGGGGTCTAATGAAAAACTGTTTTTT	CASGNRQGSNEKLFF
TRBV7-9	many	TRBD2	TRBJ2-1	TGTGCCAGCAGCTTAACGACTAGCGGGGACCAAAGGAGTGAGCAGTTCTTC	CASSLTTSGDQRSEQFF
TRBV10-3	many	TRBD1	TRBJ1-1	TGTGCCATCACTATCACTCAGGGGGCGGGCACTGAAGCTTTCTTT	CAITITQGAGTEAFF
TRBV9	many	TRBD2	TRBJ2-3	TGTGCCAGCAGCGTAGCCGCCGGGACTAGCTGGGGGATTGATACGCAGTATTTT	CASSVAAGTSWGIDTQYF
TRBV9	many	.	TRBJ2-5	TGTGCCAGCAGCCCAAGAACAGGGTTCCGGACCGACCTACAAGAGACCCAGTACTTC	CASSPRTGFRTDLQETQYF
TRBV20-1	many	.	TRBJ2-2	TGCAGTGGCGGGACGTCGCTACTAAACACCGGGGAGCTGTTTTTT	CSGGTSLLNTGELFF
TRBV6-1	many	.	TRBJ2-7	TGTGCCAGCAGTGAATATCGAGGACCCAACTACGAGCAGTACTTC	CASSEYRGPNYEQYF
TRBV6-2/TRBV6-3	many	.	TRBJ2-5	TGTGCCAGCAGTCCAGGGGTTTTTGAAGAGACCCAGTACTTC	CASSPGVFEETQYF
TRBV2	many	.	TRBJ2-7	TGTGCCAGCAGTGAAGCGCTTTTTTCGTCTTTGCACGAGCAGTACTTC	CASSEALFSSLHEQYF
TRBV7-9	.	.	TRBJ2-2	TGTGCCAGCAGCTTAGCTTTTCAGTTACGTTCCCCCTTGGCCGGGGAGCTGTTTTTT	CASSLAFQLRSPLAGELFF
TRBV18	many	.	TRBJ1-5	TGTGCCAGCTCCCCACAGGGTGCGGGCAATCAGCCCCAGCATTTT	CASSPQGAGNQPQHF
TRBV27	many	TRBD1	TRBJ1-2	TGTGCCAGCAGTTTATCCCTGGGACAGGGAGGAGGCTACACCTTC	CASSLSLGQGGGYTF
TRBV3-1	many	TRBD1	TRBJ2-5	TGTGCCAGCAGCCAAGGGGCTGCGACAGGGCAGGTAGAGACCCAGTACTTC	CASSQGAATGQVETQYF
TRBV5-1	many	.	TRBJ2-1	TGCGCCAGCAGCTGGGGGCCGCGAGGGTTCTCCTACAATGAGCAGTTCTTC	CASSWGPRGFSYNEQFF
TRBV9	.	.	TRBJ1-1	TGTGCCAGCAACTACGGGGGGGACACTGAAGCTTTCTTT	CASNYGGDTEAFF
TRBV19	.	.	TRBJ1-6	TGTGCCAGTAGTATAGTAGCAACAACGCCTAATTCACCCCTCCACTTT	CASSIVATTPNSPLHF
TRBV7-8	many	.	TRBJ2-7	TGTGCCAGCAGCTTAGGGGACATTAACTACGAGCAGTACTTC	CASSLGDINYEQYF
TRBV19	.	TRBD1	TRBJ1-5	TGTGCCAGTAGTATAGGCAGGGGGAGCAATCAGCCCCAGCATTTT	CASSIGRGSNQPQHF
TRBV27	many	.	TRBJ1-6	TGTGCCAGCAGTGTCCGAGTGAACTATAATTCACCCCTCCACTTT	CASSVRVNYNSPLHF
TRBV12-3/TRBV12-4	many	.	TRBJ1-1	TGTGCCAGCAGTTTGTGTGAAACTGAAGCTTTCTTT	CASSLCETEAFF
TRBV6-1	few	.	TRBJ2-6	TGTGCCAGCAGTGAAGCAGAAGGGGCCAACGTCCTGACTTTC	CASSEAEGANVLTF
TRBV27	many	.	TRBJ2-1	TGTGCCAGCACTGAACGGGGTGAGCAGTTCTTC	CASTERGEQFF